This TCR beta chain came from a study of T-cell memory formation after mild COVID-19. About the study: The two donors had largely donor-specific TCR clusters. Overall study results and limits: Clones that shrank (day 15 to 85) were balanced CD4/CD8, whereas later expanders leaned CD4+.

Of note for this clonotype: Its antigen remains unidentified.

One entry per CDR3 protein results from TCRdb running MiXCR on the 5' RACE reads. Here the sample spans hundreds of thousands of distinct CDR3 sequences, about 20% being singletons. V was pared by 4 bases and J by 3 bases, with 7 bases between. This CDR3 comprises 12 residues. Germline CDR1 reads SGHRS; CDR2 reads YFSETQ. The chain couples TRBV5-1 to TRBJ1-2; D is unclear. Sequenced input: PBMCs or a T cell subset sorted from them (not recorded which). The clonotype originates from an adult woman who had mild COVID-19 (a few samples of this study predate the infection). Cell type and time point are not known. The CDR3 sequence is CASSASDYGYTF. The CDR3 nucleotides are TGCGCCAGCAGCGCCTCTGACTATGGCTACACCTTC.